These 25 T cell receptor beta chains were sequenced from one sample in a study of OX40 agonist ivuxolimab in advanced cancers. Clones were read by immunoSEQ multiplex PCR, and TCRdb kept only the in-frame ones, dropping some. The sample has more than 90,000 clones, 84% seen once. Sequenced material: CD4+ or CD8+ T cells sorted from blood, taken in a trial of the OX40 agonist ivuxolimab. All receptors derive from an adult with an advanced solid tumor such as melanoma, head and neck, liver or kidney cancer.

The sample holds a few counts of this clone. The V gene is TRBV19, the J gene TRBJ1-1; no reliable D call. Germline V gene sequence: CDR1 LNHDA, CDR2 SQIVND (reference sequence). CDR3 size: 14 residues. V shed 5 bases and J shed 1 base, with 11 bases lying between them. CDR3 nucleotides: TGTGCCAGTAGTTTAGGAGGTCCGAACACTGAAGCTTTCTTT. Encoded protein: CASSLGGPNTEAFF.

The chain links TRBV28 to TRBJ2-1; D gene unclear. Germline CDR1 reads MDHEN; CDR2 reads SYDVKM. V lost 8 bases to trimming and J lost 4 bases, with 9 bases between them. The CDR3 consists of 12 residues. CDR3 residues: CASLDGYNEQFF. CDR3 in DNA: TGTGCCAGCCTCGACGGATACAATGAGCAGTTCTTC.

The chain links TRBV7-2 to TRBJ2-7, with D perhaps TRBD1 or TRBD2 (6 bases each). CDR3 length equals 14 residues. With 1 base removed from V and 4 bases from J, the gap between germline ends came to 11 bases. Germline CDR1 SGHTA, CDR2 FQGNSA. In DNA form, the CDR3 reads TGTGCCAGCAGCTTAGGGGGGGCCGCATACGAGCAGTACTTC. Its protein product is CASSLGGAAYEQYF.

The chain has TRBV7-2 and TRBJ2-7; the match to TRBD1 covers 11 bases. The length of the CDR3 is 14 residues. CDR1 and CDR2 from the germline V gene are SGHTA and FQGNSA. V was pared by 3 bases and J by 3 bases, with 1 base of the junction left unmatched. For the CDR3, the DNA is TGTGCCAGCAGCTTCGGGACAGGGGGCTACGAGCAGTACTTC. Translation: CASSFGTGGYEQYF.

The chain combines TRBV28 with TRBJ1-1; D not resolved. Germline lookup yields CDR1 MDHEN and CDR2 SYDVKM. The V and J ends lost 3 bases and 5 bases respectively, with 13 bases between them. CDR3 length: 14 amino acids. In nucleotides, the CDR3 is TGTGCCAGCAGTTTGTCCCAACCCGGGACTGAAGCTTTCTTT. Its translation: CASSLSQPGTEAFF.

The V gene is TRBV9, the J gene TRBJ2-6; D remains unclear. The CDR3 sequence is 15 residues long. Trimming took off 0 bases at V and 2 bases at J, with 6 bases between the two ends. CDR1 is SGDLS and CDR2 is YYNGEE in the germline V gene. The CDR3 sequence is CASSVEAAGANVLTF. The CDR3 DNA sequence: TGTGCCAGCAGCGTAGAGGCAGCTGGGGCCAACGTCCTGACTTTC.

This clone was seen a few times. V is TRBV7-7 and J is TRBJ2-1, with 10 bases matching TRBD1. The trim removed 5 bases at V and 10 bases at J, leaving 8 bases unmatched. This CDR3 spans 14 amino acids. Germline V lookup: CDR1 SSHAT, CDR2 FNYEAQ (reference sequence). The CDR3 bases are TGTGCCAGCAGCGCCGACAGGGGGCGAAGGGAGCAGTTCTTC. Protein product: CASSADRGRREQFF.

This clone was observed once. V is TRBV4-2 and J is TRBJ2-1; 7 nucleotides agree with TRBD2. CDR3 length equals 16 residues. With V trimmed by 0 bases and J by 1 base, 3 bases remained unmatched. Germline V CDR1 and CDR2: LGHNA, YNFKEQ. CDR3 DNA sequence: TGTGCCAGCAGCCAAGATCTGCGGGGGTCCTACAATGAGCAGTTCTTC. This codes for CASSQDLRGSYNEQFF.

The chain joins TRBV7-6 to TRBJ1-2; D ambiguous. V was clipped by 2 bases and J by 2 bases, with 12 bases between them. The germline gives CDR1 SGHVS, CDR2 FNYEAQ. The CDR3 has 15 amino acids. The CDR3 is CASSLSRAFNYGYTF. The CDR3 nucleotides read TGTGCCAGCAGCTTAAGCCGGGCCTTCAACTATGGCTACACCTTC.

V is TRBV5-1 and J is TRBJ2-4, with 8 bases aligning to TRBD1. V gave up 3 bases and J gave up 0 bases; unmatched junction bases: 5. The CDR3 spans 16 residues. CDR1 is SGHRS, CDR2 YFSETQ, per germline. The CDR3 protein is CASSSGQALAKNIQYF. CDR3 nucleotides: TGCGCCAGCAGCTCGGGACAGGCGTTAGCCAAAAACATTCAGTACTTC.

The gene calls are TRBV7-6 and TRBJ2-6; D is ambiguous. CDR3 size: 15 residues. V lost 5 bases and J 1 base, leaving 9 bases between the germline ends. Germline CDR1 reads SGHVS; CDR2 reads FNYEAQ. CDR3: CASSLSRSGANVLTF. The CDR3 nucleotides are TGTGCCAGCAGCCTCAGCCGATCTGGGGCCAACGTCCTGACTTTC.

This clone was observed once. The chain combines TRBV19 with TRBJ2-5; TRBD1 matches at 9 bases. Per the germline V gene, CDR1 is LNHDA and CDR2 is SQIVND (reference sequence). V lost 4 bases, J lost 5 bases, and 2 bases stayed unmatched. This CDR3 contains 13 residues. The CDR3 here is CASSSGQGETQYF. In nucleotides, the CDR3 is TGTGCCAGTAGTAGTGGACAGGGGGAGACCCAGTACTTC.

The chain is built from TRBV7-9 and TRBJ1-5, with TRBD1 matching 9 bases. The CDR3 is 17 amino acids. V was pared by 1 base and J by 7 bases, with 11 bases of the junction left unmatched. Germline CDR1 and CDR2: SEHNR and FQNEAQ (reference sequence). Here the CDR3 DNA reads TGTGCCAGCAGCTTAGTATGGGGGACAGGGCTAGAACAGCCCCAGCATTTT. Its translation is CASSLVWGTGLEQPQHF.

This rearrangement joins TRBV15 to TRBJ2-2; D remains ambiguous. The germline V and J ends were trimmed by 4 bases and 1 base, with 7 bases remaining between them. The CDR3 spans 14 residues. CDR1 is LNHNV and CDR2 is YYDKDF in the germline V gene (reference sequence). Here the CDR3 DNA reads TGTGCCACCAGCAAAGGTCAGAACACCGGGGAGCTGTTTTTT. This translates into CATSKGQNTGELFF.

The chain couples TRBV5-1 to TRBJ2-7; D is uncertain. The CDR3 is 14 residues long. V lost 1 base to trimming and J lost 2 bases, with 10 bases between them. Per germline, CDR1 SGHRS and CDR2 YFSETQ. CDR3 DNA sequence: TGCGCCAGCAGCTTGTCAGGCAGAGCCTACGAGCAGTACTTC. Translated, it gives CASSLSGRAYEQYF.

The J gene is TRBJ1-1, the V gene TRBV19; a weak D match, TRBD1 (6 bases). Germline CDR1 reads LNHDA; CDR2 reads SQIVND (reference sequence). This CDR3 contains 12 residues. Trimming stripped 3 bases from V and 11 bases from J, with 13 bases between. This chain's CDR3 is CASSMLGARAFF. In nucleotides, the CDR3 is TGTGCCAGTAGTATGCTGGGGGCGCGGGCTTTCTTT.

The V call is TRBV7-3, the J call TRBJ2-7; a possible D gene is TRBD1 (5 bases). The CDR3 totals 13 residues. The ends were cut back, 4 bases at V and 8 bases at J, with 15 bases in the middle. The germline CDR1 and CDR2 sequences are SGHTA and FQGTGA. CDR3 sequence: CASSSNDRTKQYF. CDR3 DNA sequence: TGTGCCAGCAGCTCCAACGACAGAACGAAGCAGTACTTC.

The CDR3 coding sequence is TGTGCCAGCTCACCTGGGCAGGTCGATAATTCACCCCTCCACTTT. Its translation is CASSPGQVDNSPLHF. The V and J genes are TRBV18 and TRBJ1-6; D is unclear. The CDR3 length is 15 residues. Germline CDR1 and CDR2: KGHSH and LQKENI. V gave up 3 bases and J gave up 5 bases, with 11 bases separating them.

The gene calls are TRBV4-3 and TRBJ1-5; maybe TRBD1 (6 bases). The CDR3 totals 15 residues. CDR1 is LGHNA, CDR2 YSLEER, per germline. V lost 2 bases and J 0 bases, leaving 8 bases between the germline ends. CDR3 sequence reads: CASSQTTGSNQPQHF. The CDR3 DNA is TGCGCCAGCAGCCAAACGACAGGTAGCAATCAGCCCCAGCATTTT.

This chain links TRBV7-9 with TRBJ2-7; no definite D call. This CDR3 is 10 amino acids long. V was pared by 4 bases and J by 7 bases, with 5 bases between. Per the germline V gene, CDR1 is SEHNR and CDR2 is FQNEAQ (reference sequence). The CDR3, as DNA: TGTGCCAGCAGCTCGGAAGAGCAGTACTTC. Protein: CASSSEEQYF.

V and J are TRBV7-6 and TRBJ2-5; the match to TRBD2 covers 8 bases. The J call may be incorrect, as the DNA end agrees better with TRBJ2-7. The CDR3 is 13 residues long. CDR1 is SGHVS and CDR2 is FNYEAQ in the germline V gene. The DNA of the CDR3 is TGTGCCAGCAGCTCAGCGGGAGTGGACGAGCAGTACTTC. Residues: CASSSAGVDEQYF.

This clone was detected once. The chain combines TRBV6-5 with TRBJ2-7, with D maybe TRBD1 (5 bases). Between the trimmed V and J ends, which lost 6 bases and 4 bases, there was a span of 19 bases. Looked up from germline, CDR1 is MNHEY and CDR2 is SVGAGI. The CDR3 runs to 15 residues. This CDR3 is CASSPSWGGPYEQYF. CDR3 DNA: TGTGCCAGCAGCCCTTCCTGGGGCGGACCTTACGAGCAGTACTTC.

CDR3 loop: CASSRDRGEKLFF. The CDR3 DNA reads TGTGCCAGCAGCCGCGACAGGGGTGAAAAACTGTTTTTT. V and J are TRBV11-2 and TRBJ1-4; TRBD1 agrees at 8 bases. The junction had 3 bases not matched to a gene; V was cut back by 5 bases and J by 7 bases. Germline CDR1 and CDR2: SGHAT and FQNNGV. CDR3 length: 13 amino acids.

This sequence joins TRBV18 and TRBJ2-7; the D is unclear. The ends were cut back, 2 bases at V and 2 bases at J, with 7 bases in the middle. Germline loops: CDR1 KGHSH, CDR2 LQKENI. CDR3 length: 13 residues. The CDR3 region has the DNA TGTGCCAGCTCACCAAGGGCCACCTACGAGCAGTACTTC. Translated: CASSPRATYEQYF.

This clone was observed a few times. This chain joins TRBV27 and TRBJ2-7, with a weak D call TRBD2 (5 bases). This CDR3 comprises 14 residues. Germline V CDR1 and CDR2: MNHEY, SMNVEV (reference sequence). V was clipped by 4 bases and J by 0 bases, with 10 bases between them. CDR3 residues: CASSSLRDSYEQYF. The CDR3 bases are TGTGCCAGCAGTTCACTCCGGGACTCCTACGAGCAGTACTTC.